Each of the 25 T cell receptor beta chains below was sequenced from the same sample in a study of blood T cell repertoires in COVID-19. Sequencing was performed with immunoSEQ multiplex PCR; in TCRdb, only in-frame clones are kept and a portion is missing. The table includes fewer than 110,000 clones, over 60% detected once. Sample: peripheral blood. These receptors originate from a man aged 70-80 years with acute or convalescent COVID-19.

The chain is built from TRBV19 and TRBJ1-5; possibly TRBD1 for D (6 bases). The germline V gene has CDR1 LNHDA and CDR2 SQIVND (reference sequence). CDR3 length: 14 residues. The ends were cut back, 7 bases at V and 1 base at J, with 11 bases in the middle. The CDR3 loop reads CASKVQGSNQPQHF. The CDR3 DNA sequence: TGTGCCAGTAAGGTCCAGGGGAGCAATCAGCCCCAGCATTTT. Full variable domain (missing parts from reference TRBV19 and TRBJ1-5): DGGITQSPKYLFRKEGQNVTLSCEQNLNHDAMYWYRQDPGQGLRLIYYSQIVNDFQKGDIAEGYSVSREKKESFPLTVTSAQKNPTAFYLCASKVQGSNQPQHFGDGTRLSIL.

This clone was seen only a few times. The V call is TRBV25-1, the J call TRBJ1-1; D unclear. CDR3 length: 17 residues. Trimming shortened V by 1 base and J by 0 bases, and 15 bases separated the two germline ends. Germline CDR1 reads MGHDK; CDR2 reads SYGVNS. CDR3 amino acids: CASSESSPGLMNTEAFF. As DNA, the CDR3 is TGTGCCAGCAGTGAATCCTCTCCAGGACTCATGAACACTGAAGCTTTCTTT.

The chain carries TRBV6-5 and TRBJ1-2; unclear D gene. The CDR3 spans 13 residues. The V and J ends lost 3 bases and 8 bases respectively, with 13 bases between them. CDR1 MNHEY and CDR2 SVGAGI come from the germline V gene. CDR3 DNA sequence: TGTGCCAGCAGTTATTCCCGGGAGGCAGGCTACACCTTC. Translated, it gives CASSYSREAGYTF.

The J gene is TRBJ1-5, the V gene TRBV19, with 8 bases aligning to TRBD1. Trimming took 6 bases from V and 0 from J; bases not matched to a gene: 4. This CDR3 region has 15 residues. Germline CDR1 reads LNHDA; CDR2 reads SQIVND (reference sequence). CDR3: CASRPGQVSNQPQHF. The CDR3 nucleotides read TGTGCCAGTAGACCGGGACAGGTTAGCAATCAGCCCCAGCATTTT.

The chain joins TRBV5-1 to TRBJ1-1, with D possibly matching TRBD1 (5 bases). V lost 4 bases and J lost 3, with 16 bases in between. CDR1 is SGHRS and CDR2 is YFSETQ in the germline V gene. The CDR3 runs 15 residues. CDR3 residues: CASSGLAGRDTEAFF. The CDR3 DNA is TGCGCCAGCAGCGGGTTGGCAGGGAGGGACACTGAAGCTTTCTTT. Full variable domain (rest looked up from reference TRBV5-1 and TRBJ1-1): KAGVTQTPRYLIKTRGQQVTLSCSPISGHRSVSWYQQTPGQGLQFLFEYFSETQRNKGNFPGRFSGRQFSNSRSEMNVSTLELGDSALYLCASSGLAGRDTEAFFGQGTRLTVV.

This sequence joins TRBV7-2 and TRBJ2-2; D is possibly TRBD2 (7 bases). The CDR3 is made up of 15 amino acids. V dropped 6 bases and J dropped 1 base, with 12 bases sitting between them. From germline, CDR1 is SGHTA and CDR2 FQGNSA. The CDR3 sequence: CASRRGGVNTGELFF. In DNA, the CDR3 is TGTGCCAGCAGGAGGGGGGGCGTGAACACCGGGGAGCTGTTTTTT.

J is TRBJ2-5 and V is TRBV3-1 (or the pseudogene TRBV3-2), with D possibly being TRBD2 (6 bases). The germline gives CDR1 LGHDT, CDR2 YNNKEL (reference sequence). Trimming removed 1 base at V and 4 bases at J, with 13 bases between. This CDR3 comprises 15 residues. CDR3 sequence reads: CASSQAGVVGETQYF. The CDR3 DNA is TGTGCCAGCAGCCAAGCGGGGGTAGTCGGAGAGACCCAGTACTTC.

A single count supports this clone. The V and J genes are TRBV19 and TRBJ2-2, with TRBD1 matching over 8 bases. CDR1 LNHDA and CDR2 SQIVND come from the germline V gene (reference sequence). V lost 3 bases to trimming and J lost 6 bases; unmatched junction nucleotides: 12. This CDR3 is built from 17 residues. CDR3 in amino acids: CASSMLPAGGEAGELFF. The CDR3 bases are TGTGCCAGTAGTATGTTGCCGGCAGGGGGCGAGGCCGGGGAGCTGTTTTTT.

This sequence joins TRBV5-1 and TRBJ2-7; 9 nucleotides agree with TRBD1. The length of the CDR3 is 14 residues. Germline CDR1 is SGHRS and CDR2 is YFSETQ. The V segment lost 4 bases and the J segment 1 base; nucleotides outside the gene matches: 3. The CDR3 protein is CASSTGQGSYEQYF. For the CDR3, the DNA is TGCGCCAGCAGCACGGGACAGGGTTCCTACGAGCAGTACTTC. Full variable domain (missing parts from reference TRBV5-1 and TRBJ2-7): KAGVTQTPRYLIKTRGQQVTLSCSPISGHRSVSWYQQTPGQGLQFLFEYFSETQRNKGNFPGRFSGRQFSNSRSEMNVSTLELGDSALYLCASSTGQGSYEQYFGPGTRLTVT.

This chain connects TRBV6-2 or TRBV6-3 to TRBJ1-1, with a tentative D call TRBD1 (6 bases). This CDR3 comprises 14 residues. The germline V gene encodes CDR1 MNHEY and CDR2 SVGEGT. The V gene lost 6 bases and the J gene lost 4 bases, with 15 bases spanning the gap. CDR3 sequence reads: CASSGSRGGTEAFF. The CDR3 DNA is TGTGCCAGCAGCGGTAGCAGGGGCGGCACTGAAGCTTTCTTT.

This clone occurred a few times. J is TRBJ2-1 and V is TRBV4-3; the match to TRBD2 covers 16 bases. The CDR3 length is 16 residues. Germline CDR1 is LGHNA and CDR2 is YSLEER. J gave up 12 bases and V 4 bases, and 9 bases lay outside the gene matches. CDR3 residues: CASSPSGTSGGGGQFF. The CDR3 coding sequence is TGCGCCAGCAGCCCTTCCGGGACTAGCGGGGGGGGAGGGCAGTTCTTC.

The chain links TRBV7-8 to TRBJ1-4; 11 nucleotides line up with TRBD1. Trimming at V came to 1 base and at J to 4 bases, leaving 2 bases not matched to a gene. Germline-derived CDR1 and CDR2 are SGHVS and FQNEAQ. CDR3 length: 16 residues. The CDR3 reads CASSLVGTGGNEKLFF. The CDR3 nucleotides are TGTGCCAGCAGCTTAGTGGGGACAGGGGGTAATGAAAAACTGTTTTTT.

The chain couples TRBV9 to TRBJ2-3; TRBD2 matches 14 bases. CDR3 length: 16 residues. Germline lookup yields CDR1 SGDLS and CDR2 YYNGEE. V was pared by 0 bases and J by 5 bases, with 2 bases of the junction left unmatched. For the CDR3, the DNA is TGTGCCAGCAGCGTAGTAGGGACTAGCGGGGGAGATACGCAGTATTTT. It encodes CASSVVGTSGGDTQYF.

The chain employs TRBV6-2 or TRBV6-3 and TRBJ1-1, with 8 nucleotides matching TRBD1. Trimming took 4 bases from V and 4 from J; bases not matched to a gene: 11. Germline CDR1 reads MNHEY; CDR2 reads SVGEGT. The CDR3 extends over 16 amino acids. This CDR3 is CASSSKSQGGSTEAFF. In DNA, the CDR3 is TGTGCCAGCAGTTCAAAGTCACAGGGGGGAAGCACTGAAGCTTTCTTT.

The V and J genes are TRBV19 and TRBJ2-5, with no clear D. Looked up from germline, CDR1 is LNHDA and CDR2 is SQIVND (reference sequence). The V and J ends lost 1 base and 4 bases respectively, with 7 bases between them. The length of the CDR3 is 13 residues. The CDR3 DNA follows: TGTGCCAGTAGTATAGTAATCAGAGAGACCCAGTACTTC. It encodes CASSIVIRETQYF. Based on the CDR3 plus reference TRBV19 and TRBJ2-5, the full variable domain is DGGITQSPKYLFRKEGQNVTLSCEQNLNHDAMYWYRQDPGQGLRLIYYSQIVNDFQKGDIAEGYSVSREKKESFPLTVTSAQKNPTAFYLCASSIVIRETQYFGPGTRLLVL.

The CDR3 DNA is TGTGCCAGCAGCCAATCCGGCGGAGGCTACACCTTC. Translating it yields CASSQSGGGYTF. The chain carries TRBV3-1 (or the pseudogene TRBV3-2) and TRBJ1-2; no clear D gene. V dropped 2 bases and J dropped 8 bases, with 9 bases sitting between them. This CDR3 has 12 residues. Germline V lookup: CDR1 LGHDT, CDR2 YNNKEL (reference sequence).

CDR3 DNA sequence: TGCGCCAGCAGCATAGGGACAGGGGGCGATTCACCCCTCCACTTT. It encodes CASSIGTGGDSPLHF. The chain carries TRBV5-1 and TRBJ1-6; 12 bases match TRBD1. The CDR3 sequence is 15 residues long. Trimming at V came to 4 bases and at J to 8 bases, leaving 4 bases not matched to a gene. Germline V lookup: CDR1 SGHRS, CDR2 YFSETQ.

CDR3 in amino acids: CATRQTGMAEAFF. CDR3 coding DNA: TGTGCCACCAGACAAACAGGGATGGCTGAAGCTTTCTTT. V and J are TRBV15 and TRBJ1-1, with D maybe TRBD1 (6 bases). The CDR3 runs to 13 residues. The ends were cut back, 6 bases at V and 6 bases at J, with 14 bases in the middle. Germline assignment: CDR1 LNHNV and CDR2 YYDKDF (reference sequence).

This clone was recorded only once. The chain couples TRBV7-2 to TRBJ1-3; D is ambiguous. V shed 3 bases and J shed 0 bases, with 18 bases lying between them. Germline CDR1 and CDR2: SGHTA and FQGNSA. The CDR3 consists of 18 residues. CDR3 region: CASSFPTRLGGSGNTIYF. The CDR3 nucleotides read TGTGCCAGCAGCTTTCCTACCAGGCTCGGTGGCTCTGGAAACACCATATATTTT.

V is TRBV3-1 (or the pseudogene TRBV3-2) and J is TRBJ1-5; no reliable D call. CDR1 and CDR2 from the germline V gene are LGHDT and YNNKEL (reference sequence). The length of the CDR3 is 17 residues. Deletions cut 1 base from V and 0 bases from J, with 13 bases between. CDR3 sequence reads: CASSQGRRAHSNQPQHF. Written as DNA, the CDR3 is TGTGCCAGCAGCCAAGGGCGGAGGGCCCATAGCAATCAGCCCCAGCATTTT.

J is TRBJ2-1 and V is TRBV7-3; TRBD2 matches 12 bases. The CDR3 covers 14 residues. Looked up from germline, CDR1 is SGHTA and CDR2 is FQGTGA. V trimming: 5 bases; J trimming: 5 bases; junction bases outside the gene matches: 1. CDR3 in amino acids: CASSRLAGDNEQFF. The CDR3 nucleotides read TGTGCCAGCAGCCGACTAGCGGGGGACAATGAGCAGTTCTTC.

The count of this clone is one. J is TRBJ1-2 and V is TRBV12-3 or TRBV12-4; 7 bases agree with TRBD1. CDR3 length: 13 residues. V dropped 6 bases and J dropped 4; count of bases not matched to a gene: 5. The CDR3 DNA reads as TGTGCCAGCAGCCTGAGACAGGGCTATGGCTACACCTTC. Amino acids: CASSLRQGYGYTF.

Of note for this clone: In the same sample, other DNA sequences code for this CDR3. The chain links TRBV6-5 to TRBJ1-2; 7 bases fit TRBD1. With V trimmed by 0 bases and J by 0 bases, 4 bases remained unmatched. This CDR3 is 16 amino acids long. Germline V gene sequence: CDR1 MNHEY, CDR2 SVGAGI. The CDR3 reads CASSYSSQGANYGYTF. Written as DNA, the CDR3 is TGTGCCAGCAGTTACTCGAGTCAGGGGGCTAACTATGGCTACACCTTC.

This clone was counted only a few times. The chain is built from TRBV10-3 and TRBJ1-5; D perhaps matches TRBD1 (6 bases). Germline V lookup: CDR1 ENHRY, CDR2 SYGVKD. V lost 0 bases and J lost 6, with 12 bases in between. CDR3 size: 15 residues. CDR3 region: CAISESGQGSQPQHF. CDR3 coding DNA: TGTGCCATCAGTGAGTCGGGGCAGGGGAGTCAGCCCCAGCATTTT.

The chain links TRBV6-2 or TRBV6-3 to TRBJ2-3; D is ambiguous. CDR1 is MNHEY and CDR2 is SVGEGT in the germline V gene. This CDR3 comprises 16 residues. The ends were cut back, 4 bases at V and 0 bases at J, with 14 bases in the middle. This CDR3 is CASSFLTRSSTDTQYF. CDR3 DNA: TGTGCCAGCAGTTTCCTGACACGTTCTAGCACAGATACGCAGTATTTT.